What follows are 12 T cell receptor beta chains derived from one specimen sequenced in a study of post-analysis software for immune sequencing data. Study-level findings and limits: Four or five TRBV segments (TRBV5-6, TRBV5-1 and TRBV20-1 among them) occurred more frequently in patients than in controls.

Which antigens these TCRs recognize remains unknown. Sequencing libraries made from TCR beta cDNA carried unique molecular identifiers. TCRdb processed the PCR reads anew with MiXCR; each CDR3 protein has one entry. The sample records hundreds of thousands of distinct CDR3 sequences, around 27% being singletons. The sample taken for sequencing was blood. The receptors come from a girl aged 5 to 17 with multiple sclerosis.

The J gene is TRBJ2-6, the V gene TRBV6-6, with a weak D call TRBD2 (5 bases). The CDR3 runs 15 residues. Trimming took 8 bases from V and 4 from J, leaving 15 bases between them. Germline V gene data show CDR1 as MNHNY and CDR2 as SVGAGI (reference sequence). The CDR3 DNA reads TGTGCCAGCCCATCGGCGAGGGCCGGGGCCAACGTCCTGACTTTC. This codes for CASPSARAGANVLTF.

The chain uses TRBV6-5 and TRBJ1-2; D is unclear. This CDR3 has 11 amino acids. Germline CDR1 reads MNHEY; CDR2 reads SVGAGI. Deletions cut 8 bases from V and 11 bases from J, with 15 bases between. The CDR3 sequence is CASGKDGPYTF. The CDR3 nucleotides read TGTGCCAGCGGGAAGGACGGCCCTTACACCTTC.

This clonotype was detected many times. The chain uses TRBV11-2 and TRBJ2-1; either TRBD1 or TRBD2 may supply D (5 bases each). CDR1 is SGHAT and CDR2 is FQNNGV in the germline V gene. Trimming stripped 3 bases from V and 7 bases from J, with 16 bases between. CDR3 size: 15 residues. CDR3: CASSFAGGGGNEQFF. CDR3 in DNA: TGTGCCAGCAGCTTCGCTGGGGGTGGGGGTAATGAGCAGTTCTTC.

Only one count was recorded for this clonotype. DNA of the CDR3: TGTGCCAGCAGCACGACTAGACCGGGCTCCTACAATGAGCAGTTCTTC. It specifies CASSTTRPGSYNEQFF. The rearrangement links TRBV11-2 to TRBJ2-1, with a possible D match to TRBD2 (6 bases). CDR1 and CDR2 (germline): SGHAT, FQNNGV. V dropped 5 bases and J dropped 0 bases, with 14 bases sitting between them. CDR3 length: 16 amino acids.

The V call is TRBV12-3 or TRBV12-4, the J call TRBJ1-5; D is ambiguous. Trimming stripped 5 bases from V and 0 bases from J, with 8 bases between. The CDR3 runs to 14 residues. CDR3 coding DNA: TGTGCCAGCAGTCCAAGGTTTAGCAATCAGCCCCAGCATTTT. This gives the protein CASSPRFSNQPQHF.

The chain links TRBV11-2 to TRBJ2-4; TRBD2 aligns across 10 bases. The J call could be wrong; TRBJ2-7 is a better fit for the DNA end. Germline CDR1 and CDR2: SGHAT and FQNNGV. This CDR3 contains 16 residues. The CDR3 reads CASSLGGLAGVREQYF. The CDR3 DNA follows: TGTGCCAGCAGCTTAGGAGGCCTAGCGGGAGTCCGCGAGCAGTACTTC.

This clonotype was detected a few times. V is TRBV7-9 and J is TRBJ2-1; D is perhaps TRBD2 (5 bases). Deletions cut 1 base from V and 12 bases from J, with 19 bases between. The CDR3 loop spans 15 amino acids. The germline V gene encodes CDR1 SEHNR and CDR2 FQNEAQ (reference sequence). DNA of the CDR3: TGTGCCAGCAGCTTAGTGCGCCGGACTGCAATGAGGCAGTTCTTC. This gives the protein CASSLVRRTAMRQFF.

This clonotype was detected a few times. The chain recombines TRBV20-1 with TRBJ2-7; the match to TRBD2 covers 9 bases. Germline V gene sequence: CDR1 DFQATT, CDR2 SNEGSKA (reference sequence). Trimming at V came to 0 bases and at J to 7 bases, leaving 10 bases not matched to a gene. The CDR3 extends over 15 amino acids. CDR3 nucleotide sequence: TGCAGTGCTAGAGATCTAGCGGGGTCAGTGTGGGAGCAGTACTTC. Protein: CSARDLAGSVWEQYF.

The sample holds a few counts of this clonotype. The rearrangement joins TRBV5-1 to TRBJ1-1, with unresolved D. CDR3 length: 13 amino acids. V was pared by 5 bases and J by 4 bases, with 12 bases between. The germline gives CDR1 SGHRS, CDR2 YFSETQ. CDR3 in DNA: TGCGCCAGCAGAACGGTTTTAAGCACTGAAGCTTTCTTT. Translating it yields CASRTVLSTEAFF.

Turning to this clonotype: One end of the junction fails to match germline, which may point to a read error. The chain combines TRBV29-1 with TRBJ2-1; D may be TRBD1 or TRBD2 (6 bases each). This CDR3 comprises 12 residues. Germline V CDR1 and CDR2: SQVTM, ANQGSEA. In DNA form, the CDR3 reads TGCAGCGTCGGGGGCGGCTACAATGTGCAGTTCTTC. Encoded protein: CSVGGGYNVQFF.

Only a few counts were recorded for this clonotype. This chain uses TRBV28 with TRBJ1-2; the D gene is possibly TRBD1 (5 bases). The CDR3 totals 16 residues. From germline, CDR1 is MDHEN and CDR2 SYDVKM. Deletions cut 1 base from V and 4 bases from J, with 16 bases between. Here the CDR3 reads CASSLSTEGYGYGYTF. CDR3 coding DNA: TGTGCCAGCAGTTTATCCACCGAGGGGTATGGCTATGGCTACACCTTC.

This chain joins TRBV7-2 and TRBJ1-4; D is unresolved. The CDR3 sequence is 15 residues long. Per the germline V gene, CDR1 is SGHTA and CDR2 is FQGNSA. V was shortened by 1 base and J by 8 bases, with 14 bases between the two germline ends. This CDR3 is CASSLVSGSGEKLFF. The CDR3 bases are TGTGCCAGCAGCTTAGTATCGGGGTCGGGCGAAAAACTGTTTTTT.